What follows are 5 T cell receptor beta chains derived from one specimen sequenced in a study of OX40 agonist ivuxolimab in advanced cancers. Sequenced by immunoSEQ multiplex PCR; TCRdb stores in-frame clones only, minus some. The sample lists tens of thousands of clones, approximately 90% occurring once. Specimen: CD4+ or CD8+ T cells sorted from blood, collected in a trial of the OX40 agonist ivuxolimab. Receptor source: an adult with an advanced solid tumor such as melanoma, head and neck, liver or kidney cancer.

V and J are TRBV7-3 and TRBJ2-7; possibly TRBD1 for D (5 bases). V lost 3 bases, J lost 6 bases, and 15 bases lay in between. CDR3 size: 14 residues. From germline, CDR1 is SGHTA and CDR2 FQGTGA. CDR3 loop: CASSFTRGLSEQYF. The CDR3 DNA reads as TGTGCCAGCAGCTTCACAAGGGGTTTGTCCGAGCAGTACTTC.

The chain uses TRBV6-5 and TRBJ1-1, with D hard to call. The CDR3 sequence is 12 residues long. Germline CDR1 is MNHEY and CDR2 is SVGAGI. Trimming shortened V by 4 bases and J by 5 bases, and 8 bases separated the two germline ends. Here the CDR3 reads CASSFGRTEAFF. The CDR3 DNA follows: TGTGCCAGCAGTTTCGGGAGGACTGAAGCTTTCTTT.

This clone was seen more than once but under ten times. V usage is TRBV11-3 and J usage is TRBJ2-7; D call uncertain. CDR3 length: 13 residues. Looked up from germline, CDR1 is SGHNT and CDR2 is YENEEA. V lost 2 bases and J 6 bases, leaving 11 bases between the germline ends. The CDR3 loop is CASSLTLNSEQYF. The CDR3 bases are TGTGCCAGCAGCTTAACCCTAAACTCCGAGCAGTACTTC. Looking up the rest from reference TRBV11-3 and TRBJ2-7 gives the full variable domain: EAGVVQSPRYKIIEKKQPVAFWCNPISGHNTLYWYLQNLGQGPELLIRYENEEAVDDSQLPKDRFSAERLKGVDSTLKIQPAELGDSAVYLCASSLTLNSEQYFGPGTRLTVT.

The DNA of the CDR3 is TGTGCCAGCAGTTACGAGGCGATAACAGGGAGCGAAAAACTGTTTTTT. Protein: CASSYEAITGSEKLFF. The V gene is TRBV6-5, the J gene TRBJ1-4, with D possibly TRBD1 on 6 matching bases. The CDR3 spans 16 residues. Germline V gene sequence: CDR1 MNHEY, CDR2 SVGAGI. Trimming left V 2 bases short and J 8 bases short, with 18 bases between.

The chain combines TRBV11-2 with TRBJ2-7; D gene uncertain. This CDR3 contains 13 residues. CDR1 is SGHAT, CDR2 FQNNGV, per germline. Between the trimmed V and J ends, which lost 5 bases and 1 base, there was a span of 9 bases. CDR3 sequence reads: CASSGTGSYEQYF. The CDR3 DNA sequence: TGTGCCAGCAGCGGTACCGGGTCCTACGAGCAGTACTTC.